Only a few counts were recorded for the clone carrying this TCR beta chain. Its cognate antigen is unknown. The data stem from a study of response to subunit inactivated influenza vaccine. Study-level points and caveats: The authors offered the suggestion that each seasonal influenza vaccination recruits few new T cells.

Trimming cost V 6 bases and J 7 bases; bases outside gene matches: 5. The CDR3 is made up of 12 amino acids. Germline loops: CDR1 DFQATT, CDR2 SNEGSKA (reference sequence). MiXCR, run by TCRdb on the RT-PCR reads, gives a single entry per CDR3 protein. This table holds about 650,000 distinct CDR3 sequences, less than 15% found once. This receptor was identified in a middle-aged man who received an inactivated influenza vaccine. Here the sequenced sample was PBMCs from blood, taken around two weeks before vaccination. The chain couples TRBV20-1 to TRBJ1-2, with TRBD1 matching over 10 bases. The CDR3, as DNA: TGCAGTGCGCTCCGGACAGGGGGTGGCTACACCTTC. Translated: CSALRTGGGYTF.